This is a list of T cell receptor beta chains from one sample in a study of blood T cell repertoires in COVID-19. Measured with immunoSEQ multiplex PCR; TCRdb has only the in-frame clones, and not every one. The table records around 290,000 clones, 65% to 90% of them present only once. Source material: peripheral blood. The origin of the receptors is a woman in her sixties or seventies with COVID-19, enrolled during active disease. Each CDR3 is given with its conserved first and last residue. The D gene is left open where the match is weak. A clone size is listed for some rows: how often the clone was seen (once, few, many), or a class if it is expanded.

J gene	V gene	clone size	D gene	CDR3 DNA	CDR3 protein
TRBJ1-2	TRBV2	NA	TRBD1	TGTGCCGGAGCCGGGACAGCTAACTATGGCTACACCTTC	CAGAGTANYGYTF
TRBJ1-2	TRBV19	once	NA	TGTGCCAGTAGTAGCTTCGGAGGGAGCTATGGCTACACCTTC	CASSSFGGSYGYTF
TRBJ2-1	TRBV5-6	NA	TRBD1	TGTGCCAGCAGCTTTGGGACAGGGACCTACAATGAGCAGTTCTTC	CASSFGTGTYNEQFF
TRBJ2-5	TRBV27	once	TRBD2	TGTGCCAGCAGTCGCAGCGGGGATGGGGTGACCCAGTACTTC	CASSRSGDGVTQYF
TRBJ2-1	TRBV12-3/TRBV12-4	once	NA	TGTGCCAGCAGTGCCACGGTCTACAATGAGCAGTTCTTC	CASSATVYNEQFF
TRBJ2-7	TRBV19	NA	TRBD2	TGTGCCAGTAGTATGGGACTAGGGGCCTACGAGCAGTACTTC	CASSMGLGAYEQYF
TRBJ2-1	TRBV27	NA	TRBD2	TGTGCCAGCAGCCGGACTAGCGGGGGGGCCGCCTACAATGAGCAGTTCTTC	CASSRTSGGAAYNEQFF
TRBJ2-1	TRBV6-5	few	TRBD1	TGTGCCAGCGGTACCCCGGGACAGGGATCCGATGAGCAGTTCTTC	CASGTPGQGSDEQFF
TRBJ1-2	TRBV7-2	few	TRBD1	TGTGCCAGCAGTCGACCGGGACAGGGGAGCTATGGCTACACCTTC	CASSRPGQGSYGYTF
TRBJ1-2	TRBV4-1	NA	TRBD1	TGCGCCAGCAGCCGCCGGACAGGGGGCGATGGCTACACCTTC	CASSRRTGGDGYTF
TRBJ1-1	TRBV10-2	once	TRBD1	TGCGCCAGCAGTGCAGGGGGCAGGGGGCAGAGGAACACTGAAGCTTTCTTT	CASSAGGRGQRNTEAFF
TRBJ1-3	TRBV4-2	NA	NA	TGTGCCAGCAGCCAAGAGCTGGCGGGCGCTGGAAACACCATATATTTT	CASSQELAGAGNTIYF
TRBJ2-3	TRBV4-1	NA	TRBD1	TGCGCCAGCAGCCATCCCGGACAGGGACGGGAGCAAGATACGCAGTATTTT	CASSHPGQGREQDTQYF
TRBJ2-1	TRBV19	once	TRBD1	TGTGCCAGTCGCCCGGGACAGGGTCAAAATGAGCAGTTCTTC	CASRPGQGQNEQFF
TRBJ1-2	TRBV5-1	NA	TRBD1	TGCGCCAGCAGCTTGGCCTTGTCGGACAGGGGACTCTATGGCTACACCTTC	CASSLALSDRGLYGYTF
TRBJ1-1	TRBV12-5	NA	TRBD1	TGTGCTAGTGGTTTAAGGCAGGGGGCGGAAGCTTTCTTT	CASGLRQGAEAFF
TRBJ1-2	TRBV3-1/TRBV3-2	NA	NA	TGTGCCAGCAGCCCCCCCGGGGGGGGGCCTGGCTACACCTTC	CASSPPGGGPGYTF
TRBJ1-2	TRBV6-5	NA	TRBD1	TGTGCCAGCAGTTATTCGACAGGGAATGGTGGCTACACCTTC	CASSYSTGNGGYTF
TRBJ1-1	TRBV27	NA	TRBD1	TGTGCCAGCAGTTGGGGGACAGGGACCACTGAAGCTTTCTTT	CASSWGTGTTEAFF
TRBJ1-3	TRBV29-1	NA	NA	TGCAGCGTTGGAACAGCGGGGGCTGGAAACACCATATATTTT	CSVGTAGAGNTIYF
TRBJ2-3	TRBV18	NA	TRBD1	TGTGCCAGCTCACCACGGACAGGCGGCACAGATACGCAGTATTTT	CASSPRTGGTDTQYF
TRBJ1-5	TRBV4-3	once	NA	TGCGCCAGCAGCCCCCAGCGGAAAAGGAAGGATCAGCCCCAGCATTTT	CASSPQRKRKDQPQHF
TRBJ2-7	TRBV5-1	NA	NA	TGCGCCAGCAGCTTCCGGTCAACGGGGGAGCAGTACTTC	CASSFRSTGEQYF
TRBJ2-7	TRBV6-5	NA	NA	TGTGCCAGCAGCCCAACAGCCTATTCCTACGAGCAGTACTTC	CASSPTAYSYEQYF
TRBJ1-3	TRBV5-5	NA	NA	TGTGCCAGCAGCTTGGACAGCATCTCTGGAAACACCATATATTTT	CASSLDSISGNTIYF
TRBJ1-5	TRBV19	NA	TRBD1	TGTGCCAGTAGTTTCGGACAGGGGGGCAATCAGCCCCAGCATTTT	CASSFGQGGNQPQHF
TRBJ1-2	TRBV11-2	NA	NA	TGTGCCAGCAGCTTAGATCCTTTGGGGAGGTATGGCTACACCTTC	CASSLDPLGRYGYTF
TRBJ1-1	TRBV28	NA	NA	TGTGCCAGCAGTTACCAGATAAACCTGGCTCCTGAAGCTTTCTTT	CASSYQINLAPEAFF
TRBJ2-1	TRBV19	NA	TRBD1	TGTGCCAGTAAAAAGACAGGGTTCGATGAGCAGTTCTTC	CASKKTGFDEQFF
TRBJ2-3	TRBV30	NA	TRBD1	TGTGCCTGGAGTGATATGGGACAGAGCACAGATACGCAGTATTTT	CAWSDMGQSTDTQYF
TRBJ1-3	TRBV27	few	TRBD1	TGTGCCAGCAGTTTACAGGGGGTCTCTGGAAACACCATATATTTT	CASSLQGVSGNTIYF
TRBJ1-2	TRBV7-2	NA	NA	TGTGCCAGCACCCCCAGGGATGGCTACACCTTC	CASTPRDGYTF
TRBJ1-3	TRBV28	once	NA	TGTGCCAGCAGTTTCCCCTCCCCAGGGGTAGAATCTGGAAACACCATATATTTT	CASSFPSPGVESGNTIYF
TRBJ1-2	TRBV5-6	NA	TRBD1	TGTGCCAGCAGCCTGTTAGCGGACAGGGGACCTGGCTACACCTTC	CASSLLADRGPGYTF
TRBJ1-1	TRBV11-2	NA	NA	TGTGCCAGCAGCTTCGGACAGAACACTGAAGCTTTCTTT	CASSFGQNTEAFF
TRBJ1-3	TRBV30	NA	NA	TGTGCCTGGAGTAAATTTGGACAGACACGAAACACCATATATTTT	CAWSKFGQTRNTIYF
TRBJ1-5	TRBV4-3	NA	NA	TGCGCCAGCAGCCAAGATAGCTCTGGGAGCAATCAGCCCCAGCATTTT	CASSQDSSGSNQPQHF
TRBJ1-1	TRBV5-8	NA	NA	TGTGCCAGCAGCTCACAGGGAACCATGAACACTGAAGCTTTCTTT	CASSSQGTMNTEAFF
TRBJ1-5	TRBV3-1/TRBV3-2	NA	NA	TGTGCCAGCAGCCTCCGGGACAAACCAAATCAGCCCCAGCATTTT	CASSLRDKPNQPQHF
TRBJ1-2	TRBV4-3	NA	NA	TGCGCCAGCAGCCAGGTCCTACAGGGAAAGGGCTACACCTTC	CASSQVLQGKGYTF
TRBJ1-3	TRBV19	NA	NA	TGTGCCAGTAGTCCAAGGACAAGAGACACCATATATTTT	CASSPRTRDTIYF
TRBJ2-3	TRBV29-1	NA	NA	TGCAGCGTTGTCATGGGGGAGGGGGCAGATACGCAGTATTTT	CSVVMGEGADTQYF
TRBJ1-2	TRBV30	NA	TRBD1	TGTGCCTGGAGAAAGACCGGGACAGGTGGCTACACCTTC	CAWRKTGTGGYTF
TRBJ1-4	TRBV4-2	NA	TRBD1	TGTGCCAGCAGCCAAGCTAGAGGGGGCCCTGAAAAACTGTTTTTT	CASSQARGGPEKLFF
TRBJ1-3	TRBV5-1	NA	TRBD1	TGCGCCAGCAGCTCGGACGGACAGGTGACGGACACCATATATTTT	CASSSDGQVTDTIYF
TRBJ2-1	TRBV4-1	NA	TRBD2	TGCGCCAGCAGGGGACTAGCGGGGGGACTTTACAATGAGCAGTTCTTC	CASRGLAGGLYNEQFF
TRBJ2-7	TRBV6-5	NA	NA	TGTGCCAGCACACAGGGTCGGTCCTACGAGCAGTACTTC	CASTQGRSYEQYF
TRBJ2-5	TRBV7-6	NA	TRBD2	TGTGCCAGCAGCCTCCTGGGGGGGATTGAGACCCAGTACTTC	CASSLLGGIETQYF
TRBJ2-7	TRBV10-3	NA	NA	TGTGCCATCAGTGCAGACAGTTACGAGCAGTACTTC	CAISADSYEQYF